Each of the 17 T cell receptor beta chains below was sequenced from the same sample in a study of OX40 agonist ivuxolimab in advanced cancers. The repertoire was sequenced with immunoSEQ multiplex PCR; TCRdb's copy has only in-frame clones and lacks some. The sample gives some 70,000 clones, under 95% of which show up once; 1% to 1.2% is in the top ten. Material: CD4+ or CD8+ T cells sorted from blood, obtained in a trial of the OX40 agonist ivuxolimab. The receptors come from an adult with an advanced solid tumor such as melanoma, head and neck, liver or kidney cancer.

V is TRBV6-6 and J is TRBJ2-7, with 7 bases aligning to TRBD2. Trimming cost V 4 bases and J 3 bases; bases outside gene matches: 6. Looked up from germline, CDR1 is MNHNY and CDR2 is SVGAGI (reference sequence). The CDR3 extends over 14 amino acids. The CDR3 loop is CASSLGGRDYEQYF. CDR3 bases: TGTGCCAGCAGTTTGGGGGGGAGGGACTACGAGCAGTACTTC.

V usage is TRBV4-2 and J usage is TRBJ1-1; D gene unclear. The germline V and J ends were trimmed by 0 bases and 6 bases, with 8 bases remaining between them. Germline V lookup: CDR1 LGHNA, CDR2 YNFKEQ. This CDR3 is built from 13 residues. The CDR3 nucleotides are TGTGCCAGCAGCCAAGATTTTGTCGCTGAAGCTTTCTTT. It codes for CASSQDFVAEAFF.

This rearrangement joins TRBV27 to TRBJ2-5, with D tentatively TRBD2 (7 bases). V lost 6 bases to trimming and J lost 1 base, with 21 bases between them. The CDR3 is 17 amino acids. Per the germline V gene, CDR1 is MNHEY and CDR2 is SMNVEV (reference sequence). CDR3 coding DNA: TGTGCCAGCAGCCCGAGGGGGGGCGGAGGGCCCCAAGAGACCCAGTACTTC. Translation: CASSPRGGGGPQETQYF.

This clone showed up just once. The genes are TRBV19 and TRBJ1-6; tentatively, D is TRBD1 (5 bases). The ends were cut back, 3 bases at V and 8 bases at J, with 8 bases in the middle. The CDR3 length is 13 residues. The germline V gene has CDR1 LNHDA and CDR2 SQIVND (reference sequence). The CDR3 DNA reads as TGTGCCAGTAGTATCCAGGGCCATTCACCCCTCCACTTT. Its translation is CASSIQGHSPLHF.

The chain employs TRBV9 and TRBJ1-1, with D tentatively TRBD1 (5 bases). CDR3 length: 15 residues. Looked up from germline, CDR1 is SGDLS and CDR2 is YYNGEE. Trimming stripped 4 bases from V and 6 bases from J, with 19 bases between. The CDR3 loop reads CASSPRGGLGAEAFF. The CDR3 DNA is TGTGCCAGCAGCCCGCGGGGAGGACTGGGGGCTGAAGCTTTCTTT.

This CDR3 reads CASSRTSGTSGGNEQFF. Written as DNA, the CDR3 is TGTGCCAGCAGCCGAACCTCCGGGACTAGCGGGGGAAATGAGCAGTTCTTC. The rearrangement joins TRBV4-2 to TRBJ2-1; 14 bases are shared with TRBD2. Trimming removed 4 bases from V and 7 bases from J; junction bases left unmatched: 9. Germline lookup yields CDR1 LGHNA and CDR2 YNFKEQ. This CDR3 spans 17 amino acids.

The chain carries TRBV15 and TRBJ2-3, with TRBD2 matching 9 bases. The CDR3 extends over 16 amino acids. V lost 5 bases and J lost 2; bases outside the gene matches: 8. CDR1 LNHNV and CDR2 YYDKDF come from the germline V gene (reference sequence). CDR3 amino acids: CATSSGLARLTDTQYF. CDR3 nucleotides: TGTGCCACCAGCTCGGGACTAGCACGCCTCACAGATACGCAGTATTTT.

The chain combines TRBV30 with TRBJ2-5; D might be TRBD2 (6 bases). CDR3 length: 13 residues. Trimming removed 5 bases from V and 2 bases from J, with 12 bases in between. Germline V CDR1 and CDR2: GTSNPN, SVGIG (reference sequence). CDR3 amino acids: CAWAGTPQETQYF. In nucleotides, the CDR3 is TGTGCCTGGGCGGGGACTCCGCAAGAGACCCAGTACTTC.

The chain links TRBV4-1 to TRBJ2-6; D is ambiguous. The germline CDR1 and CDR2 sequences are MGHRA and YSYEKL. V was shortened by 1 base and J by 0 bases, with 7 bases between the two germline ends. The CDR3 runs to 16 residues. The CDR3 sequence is CASSQVQLSGANVLTF. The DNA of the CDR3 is TGCGCCAGCAGCCAAGTTCAGCTCTCTGGGGCCAACGTCCTGACTTTC.

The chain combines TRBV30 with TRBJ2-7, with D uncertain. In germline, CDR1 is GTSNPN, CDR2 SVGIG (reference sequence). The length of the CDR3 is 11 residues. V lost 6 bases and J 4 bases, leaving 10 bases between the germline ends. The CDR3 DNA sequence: TGTGCCTGTCGGGCGGTGTACGAGCAGTACTTC. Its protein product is CACRAVYEQYF. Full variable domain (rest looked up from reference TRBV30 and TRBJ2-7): SQTIHQWPATLVQPVGSPLSLECTVEGTSNPNLYWYRQAAGRGLQLLFYSVGIGQISSEVPQNLSASRPQDRQFILSSKKLLLSDSGFYLCACRAVYEQYFGPGTRLTVT.

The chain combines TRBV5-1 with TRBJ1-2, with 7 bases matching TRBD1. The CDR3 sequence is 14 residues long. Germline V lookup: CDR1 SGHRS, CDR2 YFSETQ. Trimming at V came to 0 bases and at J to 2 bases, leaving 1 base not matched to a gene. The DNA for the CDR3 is TGCGCCAGCAGCTTGGGACAGGGCAACTATGGCTACACCTTC. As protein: CASSLGQGNYGYTF. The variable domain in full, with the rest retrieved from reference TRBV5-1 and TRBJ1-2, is KAGVTQTPRYLIKTRGQQVTLSCSPISGHRSVSWYQQTPGQGLQFLFEYFSETQRNKGNFPGRFSGRQFSNSRSEMNVSTLELGDSALYLCASSLGQGNYGYTFGSGTRLTVV.

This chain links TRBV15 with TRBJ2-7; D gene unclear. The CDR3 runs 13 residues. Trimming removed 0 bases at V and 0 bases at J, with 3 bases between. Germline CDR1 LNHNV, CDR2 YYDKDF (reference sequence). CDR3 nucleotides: TGTGCCACCAGCAGAGAATTCTCCTACGAGCAGTACTTC. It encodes CATSREFSYEQYF.

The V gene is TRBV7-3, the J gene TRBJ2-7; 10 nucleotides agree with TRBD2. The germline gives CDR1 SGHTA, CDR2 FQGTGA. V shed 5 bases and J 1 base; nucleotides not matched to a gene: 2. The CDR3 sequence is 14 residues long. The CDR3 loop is CASSVAGGSYEQYF. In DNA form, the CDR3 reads TGTGCCAGCAGCGTAGCGGGGGGATCCTACGAGCAGTACTTC.

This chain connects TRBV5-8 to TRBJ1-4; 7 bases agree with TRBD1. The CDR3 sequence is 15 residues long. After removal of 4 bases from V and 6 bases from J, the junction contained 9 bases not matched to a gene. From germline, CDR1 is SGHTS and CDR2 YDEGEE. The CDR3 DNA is TGTGCCAGCAGCCAACGCCGGCAGGGGGATGAAAAACTGTTTTTT. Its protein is CASSQRRQGDEKLFF.

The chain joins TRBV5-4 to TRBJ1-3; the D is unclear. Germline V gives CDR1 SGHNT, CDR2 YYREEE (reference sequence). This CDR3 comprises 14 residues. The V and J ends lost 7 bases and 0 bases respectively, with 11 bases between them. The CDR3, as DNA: TGTGCCAGCTACCTTTTTGGCTCTGGAAACACCATATATTTT. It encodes CASYLFGSGNTIYF.

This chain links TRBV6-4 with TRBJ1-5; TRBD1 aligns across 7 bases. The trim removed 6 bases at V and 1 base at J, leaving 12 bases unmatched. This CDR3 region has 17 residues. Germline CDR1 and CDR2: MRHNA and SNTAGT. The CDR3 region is CASRTTGEVRSNQPQHF. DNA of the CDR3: TGTGCCAGCAGAACAACAGGGGAGGTGCGAAGCAATCAGCCCCAGCATTTT.

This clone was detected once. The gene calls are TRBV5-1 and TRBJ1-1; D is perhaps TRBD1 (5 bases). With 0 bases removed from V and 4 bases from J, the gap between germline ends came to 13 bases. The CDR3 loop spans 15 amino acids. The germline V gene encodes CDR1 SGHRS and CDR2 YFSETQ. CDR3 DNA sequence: TGCGCCAGCAGCTTGGTGGGGGAACGGAGCACTGAAGCTTTCTTT. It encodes CASSLVGERSTEAFF.